This T cell receptor beta chain emerged from a study of cytomegalovirus exposure and HLA in healthy donors. With 60 Vbeta and 13 Jbeta primers, the PCR was carried out. Produced via immunoSEQ multiplex PCR; TCRdb's table is partial and in-frame only. Of more than 85,000 clones listed, about 80% are singletons. The CDR3 loop spans 16 amino acids. The ends lost 5 bases at V and 0 bases at J; junction bases unmatched: 8. The germline gives CDR1 LNHNV, CDR2 YYDKDF (reference sequence). The TCR sequence derives from a woman between 45 and 65 years old in good health and CMV-seropositive. V usage is TRBV15 and J usage is TRBJ2-3, with TRBD2 identical over 7 bases. The specimen sequenced was PBMCs. CDR3 loop: CATSSGLVASTDTQYF. The DNA for the CDR3 is TGTGCCACCAGCTCAGGACTAGTCGCGAGCACAGATACGCAGTATTTT.